This T cell receptor (beta chain) comes out of a study of shared clonotypes between healthy human individuals. CDR1 and CDR2 from the germline V gene are MNHEY and SVGAGI. Trimming stripped 6 bases from V and 0 bases from J, with 12 bases between. There are 15 residues in the CDR3. The repertoire was sequenced with immunoSEQ multiplex PCR; TCRdb's copy has only in-frame clones and lacks some. Counted here are 400,000 to 500,000 clones, around 80% occurring once; the ten biggest clones make up 10% to 15%. This clone was recorded once. Sequencing was done on a sample of PBMCs. This rearrangement joins TRBV6-5 to TRBJ2-1; unclear D gene. This receptor was obtained from a woman aged 40 to 50 in good health. Some clones in this sample may be carry-over from other donors' samples. The CDR3 here is CASRYSESSYNEQFF. CDR3 nucleotide sequence: TGTGCCAGCAGGTACAGCGAAAGCTCCTACAATGAGCAGTTCTTC.